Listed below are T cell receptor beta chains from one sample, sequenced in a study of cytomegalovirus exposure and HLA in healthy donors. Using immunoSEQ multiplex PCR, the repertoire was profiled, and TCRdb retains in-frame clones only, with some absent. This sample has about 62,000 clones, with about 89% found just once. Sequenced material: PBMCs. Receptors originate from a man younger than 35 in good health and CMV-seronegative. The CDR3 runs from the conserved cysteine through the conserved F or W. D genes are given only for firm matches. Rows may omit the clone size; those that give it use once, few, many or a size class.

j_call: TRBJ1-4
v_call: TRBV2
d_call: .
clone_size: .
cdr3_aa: CASSALEATTNEKLFF
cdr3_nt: TGTGCCAGCAGTGCGCTGGAGGCTACAACTAATGAAAAACTGTTTTTT

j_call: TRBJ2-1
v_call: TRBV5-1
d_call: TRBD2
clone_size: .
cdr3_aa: CASSLDPSSGGAREQFF
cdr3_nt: TGCGCCAGCAGCTTGGATCCCTCCAGCGGGGGGGCACGTGAGCAGTTCTTC

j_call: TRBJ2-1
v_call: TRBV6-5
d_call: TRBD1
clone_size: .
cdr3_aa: CASSYQSGTGYYEQFF
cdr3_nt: TGTGCCAGCAGTTACCAATCCGGGACAGGGTACTATGAGCAGTTCTTC

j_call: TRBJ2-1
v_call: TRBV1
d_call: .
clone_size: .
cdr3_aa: CTSSQEGGVYNEQFF
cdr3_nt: TGCACCAGCAGCCAAGAAGGGGGCGTATACAATGAGCAGTTCTTC

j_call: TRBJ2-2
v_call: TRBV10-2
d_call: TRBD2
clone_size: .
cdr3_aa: CASRGTSVTGELFF
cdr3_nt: TGCGCCAGCCGAGGGACTAGCGTCACCGGGGAGCTGTTTTTT

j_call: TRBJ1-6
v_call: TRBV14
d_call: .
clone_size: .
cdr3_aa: CASSLTGYGSPLHF
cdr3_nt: TGTGCCAGCAGCCTAACAGGGTACGGTTCACCCCTCCACTTT

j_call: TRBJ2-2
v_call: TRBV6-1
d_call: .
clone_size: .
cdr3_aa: CASSEGTRNTGELFF
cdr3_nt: TGTGCCAGCAGTGAGGGGACACGCAACACCGGGGAGCTGTTTTTT

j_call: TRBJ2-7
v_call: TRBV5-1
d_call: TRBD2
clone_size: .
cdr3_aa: CASSLLIAGKGVYEQYF
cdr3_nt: TGCGCCAGCAGCTTGCTGATAGCGGGGAAAGGGGTCTACGAGCAGTACTTC

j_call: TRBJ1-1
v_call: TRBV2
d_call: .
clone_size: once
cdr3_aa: CASNAGAIDLNTEAFF
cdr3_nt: TGTGCCAGCAACGCGGGGGCGATTGATCTGAACACTGAAGCTTTCTTT

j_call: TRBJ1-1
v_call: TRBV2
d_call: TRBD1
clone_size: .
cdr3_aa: CASSEVTGESSTEAFF
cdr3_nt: TGTGCCAGCAGTGAAGTCACAGGGGAAAGTAGCACTGAAGCTTTCTTT

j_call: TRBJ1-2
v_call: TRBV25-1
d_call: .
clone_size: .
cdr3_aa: CASRRGNRGYTF
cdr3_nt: TGTGCCAGCCGTCGTGGGAACAGGGGCTACACCTTC

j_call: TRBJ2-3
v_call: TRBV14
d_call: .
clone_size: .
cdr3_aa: CASSQGLPDTQYF
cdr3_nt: TGTGCCAGCAGCCAGGGACTCCCAGATACGCAGTATTTT

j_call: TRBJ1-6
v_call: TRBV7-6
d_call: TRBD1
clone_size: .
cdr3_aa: CASSHDRENSPLHF
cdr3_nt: TGTGCCAGCAGCCACGACAGGGAAAATTCACCCCTCCACTTT

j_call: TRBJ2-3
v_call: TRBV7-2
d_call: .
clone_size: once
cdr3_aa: CASTRGLSGDTQYF
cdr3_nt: TGTGCCAGCACCCGAGGACTTTCCGGGGATACGCAGTATTTT

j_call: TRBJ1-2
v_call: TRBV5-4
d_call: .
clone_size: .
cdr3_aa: CASSLDGANYGYTF
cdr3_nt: TGTGCCAGCAGCTTGGATGGAGCAAACTATGGCTACACCTTC

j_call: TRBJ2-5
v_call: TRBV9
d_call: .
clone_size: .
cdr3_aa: CASSPFEETQYF
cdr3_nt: TGTGCCAGCAGCCCTTTCGAAGAGACCCAGTACTTC

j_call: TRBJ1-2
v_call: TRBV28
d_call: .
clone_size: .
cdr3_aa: CASRGRGWGYTF
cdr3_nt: TGTGCCAGCAGGGGGAGGGGATGGGGCTACACCTTC

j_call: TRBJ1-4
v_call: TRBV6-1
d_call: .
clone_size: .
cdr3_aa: CASSEGSGNEKLFF
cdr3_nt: TGTGCCAGCAGCGAGGGTTCCGGGAATGAAAAACTGTTTTTT

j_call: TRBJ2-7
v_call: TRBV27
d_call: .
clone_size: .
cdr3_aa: CASSSSTRAYEQYF
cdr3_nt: TGTGCCAGCAGTTCTAGCACTAGGGCGTACGAGCAGTACTTC

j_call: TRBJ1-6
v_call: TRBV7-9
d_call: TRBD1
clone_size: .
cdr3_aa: CASSPGQGSPLHF
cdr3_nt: TGTGCCAGCAGTCCGGGACAGGGTTCACCCCTCCACTTT

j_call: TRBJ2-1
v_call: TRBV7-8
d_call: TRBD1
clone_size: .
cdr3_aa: CASSTTGTASYNEQFF
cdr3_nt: TGTGCCAGCAGTACAACCGGGACAGCCTCCTACAATGAGCAGTTCTTC

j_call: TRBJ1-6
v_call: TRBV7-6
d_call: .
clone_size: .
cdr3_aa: CASSLDRPYNSPLHF
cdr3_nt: TGTGCCAGCAGCTTAGACAGGCCCTATAATTCACCCCTCCACTTT

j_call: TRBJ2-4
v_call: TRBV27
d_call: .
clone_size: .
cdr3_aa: CASSPTKNIQYF
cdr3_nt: TGTGCCAGCAGCCCCACCAAAAACATTCAGTACTTC

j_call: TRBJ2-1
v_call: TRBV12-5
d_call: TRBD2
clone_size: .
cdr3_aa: CASAIGQAGAPSRYNEQFF
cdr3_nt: TGTGCTAGTGCAATCGGCCAAGCGGGGGCCCCCTCCCGCTACAATGAGCAGTTCTTC

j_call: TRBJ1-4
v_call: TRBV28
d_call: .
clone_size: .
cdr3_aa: CASSFFRGEKLFF
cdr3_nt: TGTGCCAGCAGTTTTTTCAGGGGTGAAAAACTGTTTTTT

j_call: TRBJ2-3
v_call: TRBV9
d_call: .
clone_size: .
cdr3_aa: CASSAPGTATQYF
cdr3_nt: TGTGCCAGCAGCGCCCCCGGGACTGCAACGCAGTATTTT

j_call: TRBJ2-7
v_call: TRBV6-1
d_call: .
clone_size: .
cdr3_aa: CASRPREPYEQYF
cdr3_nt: TGTGCCAGCAGACCTCGAGAGCCCTACGAGCAGTACTTC

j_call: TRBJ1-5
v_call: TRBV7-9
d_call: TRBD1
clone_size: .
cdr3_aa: CASSLVGTGDQPQHF
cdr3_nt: TGTGCCAGCAGCTTAGTTGGGACAGGGGATCAGCCCCAGCATTTT

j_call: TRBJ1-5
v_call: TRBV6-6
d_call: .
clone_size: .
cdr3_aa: CASSWEANQPQHF
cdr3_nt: TGTGCCAGCAGTTGGGAGGCAAATCAGCCCCAGCATTTT

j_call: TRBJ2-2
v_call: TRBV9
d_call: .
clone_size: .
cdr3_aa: CASSVTDTGELFF
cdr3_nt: TGTGCCAGCAGCGTTACAGACACCGGGGAGCTGTTTTTT

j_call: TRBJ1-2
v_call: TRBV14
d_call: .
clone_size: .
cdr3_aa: CASSQGQGTGGYGYTF
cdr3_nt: TGTGCCAGCAGCCAAGGGCAGGGGACGGGCGGATATGGCTACACCTTC

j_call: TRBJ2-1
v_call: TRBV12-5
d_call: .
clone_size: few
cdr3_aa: CASGSTRAAGSYNEQFF
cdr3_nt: TGTGCTAGTGGCTCGACTAGGGCGGCGGGTTCCTACAATGAGCAGTTCTTC

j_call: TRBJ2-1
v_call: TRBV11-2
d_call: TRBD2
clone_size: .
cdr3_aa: CASSLGRRGGYYNEQFF
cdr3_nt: TGTGCCAGCAGCTTAGGGAGGCGGGGGGGATACTACAATGAGCAGTTCTTC

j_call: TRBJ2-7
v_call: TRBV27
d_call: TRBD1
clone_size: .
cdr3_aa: CASSQTGTASYEQYF
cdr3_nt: TGTGCCAGCAGCCAAACCGGGACAGCTAGCTACGAGCAGTACTTC

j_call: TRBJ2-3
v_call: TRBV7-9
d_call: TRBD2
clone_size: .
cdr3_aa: CASPRLAGALSTDTQYF
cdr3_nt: TGTGCCAGCCCCAGGTTAGCGGGGGCCCTAAGCACAGATACGCAGTATTTT

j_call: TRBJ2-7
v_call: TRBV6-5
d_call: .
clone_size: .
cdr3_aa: CASSRTEVISHEQYF
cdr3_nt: TGTGCCAGCAGTCGGACAGAGGTAATTTCCCACGAGCAGTACTTC

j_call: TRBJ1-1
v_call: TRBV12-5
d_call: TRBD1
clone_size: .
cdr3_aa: CASGPPSGTGRPEAFF
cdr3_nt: TGTGCTAGTGGTCCCCCCTCCGGGACAGGGAGGCCTGAAGCTTTCTTT

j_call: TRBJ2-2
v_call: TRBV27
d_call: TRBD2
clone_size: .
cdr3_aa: CASSGLAGNTGELFF
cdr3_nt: TGTGCCAGCAGTGGACTAGCGGGGAACACCGGGGAGCTGTTTTTT

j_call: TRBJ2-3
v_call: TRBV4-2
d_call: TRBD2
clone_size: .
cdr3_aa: CASSREGLAGGTHSTDTQYF
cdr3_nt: TGTGCCAGCAGCCGAGAGGGACTAGCGGGGGGGACTCATAGCACAGATACGCAGTATTTT

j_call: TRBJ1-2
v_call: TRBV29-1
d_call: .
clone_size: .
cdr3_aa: CSVEGPGLDGYTF
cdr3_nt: TGCAGCGTTGAAGGTCCTGGGCTGGATGGCTACACCTTC

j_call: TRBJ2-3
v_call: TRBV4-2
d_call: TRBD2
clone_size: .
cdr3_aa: CASSQVDSEFGTSGTDTQYF
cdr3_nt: TGTGCCAGCAGCCAAGTTGATTCGGAATTCGGGACTAGTGGTACAGATACGCAGTATTTT

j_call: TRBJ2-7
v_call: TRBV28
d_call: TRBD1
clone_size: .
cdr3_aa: CASSPRPGQGSSYEQYF
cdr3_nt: TGTGCCAGCAGCCCTCGGCCCGGACAGGGGAGCTCCTACGAGCAGTACTTC

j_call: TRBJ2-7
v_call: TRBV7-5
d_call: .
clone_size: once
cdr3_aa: CARNSPHPYEQYF
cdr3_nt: TGTGCCAGGAACTCCCCCCATCCCTACGAGCAGTACTTC

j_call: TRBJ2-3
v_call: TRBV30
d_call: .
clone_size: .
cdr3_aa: CALGPSTDTQYF
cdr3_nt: TGTGCCTTGGGCCCTAGCACAGATACGCAGTATTTT

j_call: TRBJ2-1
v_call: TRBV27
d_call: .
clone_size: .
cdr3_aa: CASSSTEDPHNEQFF
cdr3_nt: TGTGCCAGCAGTTCGACAGAGGACCCACACAATGAGCAGTTCTTC

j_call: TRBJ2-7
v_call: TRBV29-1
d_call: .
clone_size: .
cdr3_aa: CSVEDRGGRYEQYF
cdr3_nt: TGCAGCGTTGAAGATCGTGGAGGGAGATACGAGCAGTACTTC

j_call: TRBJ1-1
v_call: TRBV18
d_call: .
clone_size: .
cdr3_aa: CASSPSVNTEAFF
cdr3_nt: TGTGCCAGCTCACCATCGGTGAACACTGAAGCTTTCTTT

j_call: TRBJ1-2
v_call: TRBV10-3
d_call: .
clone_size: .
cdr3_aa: CAISESTRNYGYTF
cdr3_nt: TGTGCCATCAGTGAGTCGACCAGGAACTATGGCTACACCTTC

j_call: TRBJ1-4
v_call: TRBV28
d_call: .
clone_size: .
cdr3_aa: CASSSHQANEKLFF
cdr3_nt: TGTGCCAGCAGTTCGCACCAGGCTAATGAAAAACTGTTTTTT

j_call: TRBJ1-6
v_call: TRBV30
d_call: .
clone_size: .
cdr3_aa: CAWSREAYNSPLHF
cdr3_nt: TGTGCCTGGAGCAGGGAAGCCTATAATTCACCCCTCCACTTT

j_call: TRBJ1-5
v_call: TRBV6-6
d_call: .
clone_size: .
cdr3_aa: CASSLNPTNQPQHF
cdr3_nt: TGTGCCAGCAGTCTAAACCCCACGAATCAGCCCCAGCATTTT

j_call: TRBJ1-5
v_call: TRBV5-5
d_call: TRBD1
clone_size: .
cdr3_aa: CASSPGQGWSNQPQHF
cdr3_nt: TGTGCCAGCAGCCCCGGACAGGGGTGGAGCAATCAGCCCCAGCATTTT